This entry lists 22 T cell receptor beta chains sequenced from one sample in a study of control samples from healthy donors and cancer patients. Measured with immunoSEQ multiplex PCR; TCRdb has only the in-frame clones, and not every one. The repertoire has 100,000 to 120,000 clones, about 80% of them found once; the top ten carry about 13%. Sequenced material: blood. Receptor source: a woman aged 50 to 60 in good health.

In this sample, this clone turned up a few times. This chain joins TRBV7-3 and TRBJ1-5; D gene ambiguous. Germline loops: CDR1 SGHTA, CDR2 FQGTGA. The CDR3 totals 13 residues. V gave up 5 bases and J gave up 3 bases, with 8 bases separating them. CDR3 coding DNA: TGTGCCAGCAGCATGGGTCCCAATCAGCCCCAGCATTTT. Protein product: CASSMGPNQPQHF.

Here the CDR3 DNA reads TGTGCCAGCAGCTTTTTCCCCGGGGGACTCACAGATACGCAGTATTTT. This translates into CASSFFPGGLTDTQYF. This chain connects TRBV5-6 to TRBJ2-3; D may be TRBD2 (6 bases). The CDR3 has 16 residues. Looked up from germline, CDR1 is SGHDT and CDR2 is YYEEEE. V gave up 2 bases and J gave up 2 bases, with 15 bases separating them.

As DNA, the CDR3 is TGTGCCAGCAGTTATAGGGCTAGCGGGGCTGACGAGCAGTACTTC. The encoded protein is CASSYRASGADEQYF. The chain employs TRBV6-5 and TRBJ2-7, with 9 bases aligning to TRBD2. The CDR3 runs to 15 residues. Losses at the gene ends were 3 bases for V and 5 bases for J; bases not matched to a gene: 8. CDR1 is MNHEY, CDR2 SVGAGI, per germline.

V and J are TRBV21-1 and TRBJ1-1. TRBV21-1 constitutes a pseudogene. The CDR3 is 15 residues long. The CDR3 loop is CASSPRARLNTEAFF. As DNA, the CDR3 is TGTGCCAGCAGCCCCCGGGCCAGATTAAACACTGAAGCTTTCTTT.

This rearrangement joins TRBV5-4 to TRBJ2-5; TRBD1 agrees at 7 bases. This CDR3 is 15 amino acids long. The junction had 9 bases not matched to a gene; V was cut back by 5 bases and J by 2 bases. CDR1 is SGHNT and CDR2 is YYREEE in the germline V gene (reference sequence). CDR3 in amino acids: CASSTGVILQETQYF. In nucleotides, the CDR3 is TGTGCCAGCAGTACAGGGGTCATTCTACAAGAGACCCAGTACTTC.

J is TRBJ2-5 and V is TRBV29-1; 10 positions match TRBD2. The germline V gene encodes CDR1 SQVTM and CDR2 ANQGSEA. The CDR3 runs to 15 residues. V lost 6 bases and J lost 5; bases outside the gene matches: 12. CDR3 amino acids: CSVAASGSSEETQYF. The CDR3 coding sequence is TGCAGCGTCGCCGCTAGCGGGAGTTCGGAGGAGACCCAGTACTTC. The whole variable domain, filled in from reference TRBV29-1 and TRBJ2-5, reads SAVISQKPSRDICQRGTSLTIQCQVDSQVTMMFWYRQQPGQSLTLIATANQGSEATYESGFVIDKFPISRPNLTFSTLTVSNMSPEDSSIYLCSVAASGSSEETQYFGPGTRLLVL.

The chain has TRBV20-1 and TRBJ2-7, with TRBD1 identical over 7 bases. Trimming cost V 2 bases and J 12 bases; bases outside gene matches: 7. This CDR3 comprises 11 residues. Per the germline V gene, CDR1 is DFQATT and CDR2 is SNEGSKA (reference sequence). CDR3 nucleotides: TGCAGTGCTAGAACAGGGGAAGTGAGGTACTTC. This codes for CSARTGEVRYF.

The V and J genes are TRBV5-6 and TRBJ1-1; D is unresolved. Germline V gene data show CDR1 as SGHDT and CDR2 as YYEEEE. V lost 0 bases to trimming and J lost 4 bases, with 10 bases between them. The CDR3 contains 14 residues. In DNA form, the CDR3 reads TGTGCCAGCAGCTTGGGCGAGCCGACCACTGAAGCTTTCTTT. Translated, it gives CASSLGEPTTEAFF.

Points on this clone: The sample has other DNA sequences that encode this CDR3 too. V and J are TRBV27 and TRBJ1-5; a possible D gene is TRBD1 (6 bases). The germline gives CDR1 MNHEY, CDR2 SMNVEV (reference sequence). The CDR3 has 16 residues. Trimming took off 5 bases at V and 2 bases at J, with 16 bases between the two ends. CDR3 loop: CASSRGTGRGNQPQHF. The CDR3 region has the DNA TGTGCCAGCAGTAGGGGGACGGGGCGGGGCAATCAGCCCCAGCATTTT.

J is TRBJ1-2 and V is TRBV30; D might be TRBD1 (6 bases). V lost 3 bases and J 4 bases, leaving 12 bases between the germline ends. The CDR3 has 13 amino acids. Germline loops: CDR1 GTSNPN, CDR2 SVGIG (reference sequence). CDR3 sequence reads: CAWRPGHIYGYTF. The CDR3 DNA follows: TGTGCCTGGAGACCGGGACACATCTATGGCTACACCTTC.

The CDR3 spells CASTRDRDDQPQHF. In nucleotides, the CDR3 is TGTGCCAGCACTCGCGACAGGGATGATCAGCCCCAGCATTTT. The V call is TRBV6-5, the J call TRBJ1-5; 7 bases map to TRBD1. Unmatched junction bases numbered 8, after V lost 7 bases and J lost 5 bases. From germline, CDR1 is MNHEY and CDR2 SVGAGI. The CDR3 is 14 residues long.

The V call is TRBV21-1, the J call TRBJ1-5. TRBV21-1 is deemed a pseudogene. The length of the CDR3 is 21 residues. CDR3 protein: CASSKALGGHRRALSNQPQHF. The DNA for the CDR3 is TGTGCCAGCAGCAAAGCGCTGGGAGGACACCGGAGGGCCTTAAGCAATCAGCCCCAGCATTTT.

This clone was picked up a small number of times. The rearrangement joins TRBV15 to TRBJ1-5; D might be TRBD1 (6 bases). The CDR3 runs 14 residues. Germline assignment: CDR1 LNHNV and CDR2 YYDKDF (reference sequence). Trimming cost V 8 bases and J 7 bases, with 18 bases left between them. CDR3 residues: CATSDGQFNQPQHF. Written as DNA, the CDR3 is TGTGCCACCTCCGATGGACAGTTTAACCAGCCCCAGCATTTT.

The gene calls are TRBV11-3 and TRBJ2-2; 12 bases align to TRBD2. From germline, CDR1 is SGHNT and CDR2 YENEEA. CDR3 length: 16 amino acids. J was trimmed by 7 bases and V by 0 bases; bases with no gene match: 3. This chain's CDR3 is CASSLELAGGGGELFF. In nucleotides, the CDR3 is TGTGCCAGCAGCTTAGAACTAGCGGGAGGAGGCGGGGAGCTGTTTTTT.

V is TRBV11-1 and J is TRBJ2-1, with 10 bases identical to TRBD2. The trim removed 2 bases at V and 4 bases at J, leaving 5 bases unmatched. The CDR3 length is 16 residues. Germline lookup yields CDR1 SGHAT and CDR2 FQDESV (reference sequence). CDR3 in DNA: TGTGCCAGCAGCTTAATCATAGCGGGGGGTTACAATGAGCAGTTCTTC. Amino acids: CASSLIIAGGYNEQFF.

CDR3 coding DNA: TGCGCCAGCAGCTTGGCCGGACAGGGGGTCTACGAGCAGTACTTC. The encoded protein is CASSLAGQGVYEQYF. The chain employs TRBV5-1 and TRBJ2-7; TRBD1 agrees at 10 bases. J lost 3 bases, V lost 0 bases, and 3 bases had no gene match. The CDR3 covers 15 residues. Looked up from germline, CDR1 is SGHRS and CDR2 is YFSETQ.

The chain carries TRBV3-1 (or the pseudogene TRBV3-2) and TRBJ2-1; D call uncertain. The V end lost 1 base, the J end lost 8 bases, and 15 bases lay between the germline ends. This CDR3 contains 15 residues. CDR1 LGHDT and CDR2 YNNKEL come from the germline V gene (reference sequence). CDR3 DNA: TGTGCCAGCAGCCAAGTTCAATCGTACGGCGATGAGCAGTTCTTC. This sequence encodes CASSQVQSYGDEQFF.

The rearrangement joins TRBV19 to TRBJ1-1, with D perhaps TRBD1 (5 bases). Trimming stripped 1 base from V and 4 bases from J, with 16 bases between. In germline, CDR1 is LNHDA, CDR2 SQIVND (reference sequence). The CDR3 runs 16 residues. CDR3 DNA: TGTGCCAGTAGTATAGGTCGGCCAGGGTGGAGCACTGAAGCTTTCTTT. Its protein product is CASSIGRPGWSTEAFF. The variable domain in full, with the rest retrieved from reference TRBV19 and TRBJ1-1, is DGGITQSPKYLFRKEGQNVTLSCEQNLNHDAMYWYRQDPGQGLRLIYYSQIVNDFQKGDIAEGYSVSREKKESFPLTVTSAQKNPTAFYLCASSIGRPGWSTEAFFGQGTRLTVV.

This clone showed up just once. The CDR3 DNA sequence: TGTGCCAGCAGCGTTGAGCCACAGGGAGTAAATTCACCCCTCCACTTT. As protein: CASSVEPQGVNSPLHF. This sequence joins TRBV5-5 and TRBJ1-6; maybe TRBD1 (6 bases). This CDR3 is 16 amino acids long. Trimming took off 4 bases at V and 7 bases at J, with 18 bases between the two ends. The germline CDR1 and CDR2 sequences are SGHKS and YYEKEE (reference sequence).

The V gene is TRBV5-5, the J gene TRBJ2-5, with 11 bases identical to TRBD2. The length of the CDR3 is 17 residues. The germline CDR1 and CDR2 sequences are SGHKS and YYEKEE (reference sequence). The V gene end was trimmed by 4 bases and the J gene end by 1 base; junction bases not matched to a gene: 9. The CDR3 sequence: CASSVTGTSGIQETQYF. In nucleotides, the CDR3 is TGTGCCAGCAGCGTAACCGGGACTAGCGGAATCCAAGAGACCCAGTACTTC.

The chain carries TRBV25-1 and TRBJ2-2, with D tentatively TRBD2 (5 bases). CDR3 length: 15 residues. Germline CDR1 MGHDK, CDR2 SYGVNS. V shed 6 bases and J shed 6 bases, with 17 bases lying between them. CDR3: CASSSLAGIAGELFF. CDR3 coding DNA: TGTGCCAGCAGCAGTCTAGCCGGGATTGCCGGGGAGCTGTTTTTT.

V is TRBV6-2 or TRBV6-3 and J is TRBJ2-7, with a weak D call TRBD2 (6 bases). CDR3 size: 16 residues. Germline lookup yields CDR1 MNHEY and CDR2 SVGEGT. V gave up 0 bases and J gave up 3 bases, with 15 bases separating them. CDR3 amino acids: CASSYSVDYLNYEQYF. CDR3 sequence (DNA): TGTGCCAGCAGTTACTCTGTGGACTACCTAAACTACGAGCAGTACTTC.